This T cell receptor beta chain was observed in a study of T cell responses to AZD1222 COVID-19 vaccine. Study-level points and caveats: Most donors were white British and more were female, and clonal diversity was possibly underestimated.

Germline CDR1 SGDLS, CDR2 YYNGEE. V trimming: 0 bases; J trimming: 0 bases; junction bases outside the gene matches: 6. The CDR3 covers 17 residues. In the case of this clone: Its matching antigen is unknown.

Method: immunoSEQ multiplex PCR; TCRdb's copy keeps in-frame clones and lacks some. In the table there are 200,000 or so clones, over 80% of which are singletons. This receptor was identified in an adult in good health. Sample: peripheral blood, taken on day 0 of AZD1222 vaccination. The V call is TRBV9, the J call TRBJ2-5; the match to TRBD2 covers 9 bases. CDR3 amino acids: CASSVGILAGDQETQYF. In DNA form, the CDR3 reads TGTGCCAGCAGCGTAGGGATATTAGCGGGAGACCAAGAGACCCAGTACTTC.